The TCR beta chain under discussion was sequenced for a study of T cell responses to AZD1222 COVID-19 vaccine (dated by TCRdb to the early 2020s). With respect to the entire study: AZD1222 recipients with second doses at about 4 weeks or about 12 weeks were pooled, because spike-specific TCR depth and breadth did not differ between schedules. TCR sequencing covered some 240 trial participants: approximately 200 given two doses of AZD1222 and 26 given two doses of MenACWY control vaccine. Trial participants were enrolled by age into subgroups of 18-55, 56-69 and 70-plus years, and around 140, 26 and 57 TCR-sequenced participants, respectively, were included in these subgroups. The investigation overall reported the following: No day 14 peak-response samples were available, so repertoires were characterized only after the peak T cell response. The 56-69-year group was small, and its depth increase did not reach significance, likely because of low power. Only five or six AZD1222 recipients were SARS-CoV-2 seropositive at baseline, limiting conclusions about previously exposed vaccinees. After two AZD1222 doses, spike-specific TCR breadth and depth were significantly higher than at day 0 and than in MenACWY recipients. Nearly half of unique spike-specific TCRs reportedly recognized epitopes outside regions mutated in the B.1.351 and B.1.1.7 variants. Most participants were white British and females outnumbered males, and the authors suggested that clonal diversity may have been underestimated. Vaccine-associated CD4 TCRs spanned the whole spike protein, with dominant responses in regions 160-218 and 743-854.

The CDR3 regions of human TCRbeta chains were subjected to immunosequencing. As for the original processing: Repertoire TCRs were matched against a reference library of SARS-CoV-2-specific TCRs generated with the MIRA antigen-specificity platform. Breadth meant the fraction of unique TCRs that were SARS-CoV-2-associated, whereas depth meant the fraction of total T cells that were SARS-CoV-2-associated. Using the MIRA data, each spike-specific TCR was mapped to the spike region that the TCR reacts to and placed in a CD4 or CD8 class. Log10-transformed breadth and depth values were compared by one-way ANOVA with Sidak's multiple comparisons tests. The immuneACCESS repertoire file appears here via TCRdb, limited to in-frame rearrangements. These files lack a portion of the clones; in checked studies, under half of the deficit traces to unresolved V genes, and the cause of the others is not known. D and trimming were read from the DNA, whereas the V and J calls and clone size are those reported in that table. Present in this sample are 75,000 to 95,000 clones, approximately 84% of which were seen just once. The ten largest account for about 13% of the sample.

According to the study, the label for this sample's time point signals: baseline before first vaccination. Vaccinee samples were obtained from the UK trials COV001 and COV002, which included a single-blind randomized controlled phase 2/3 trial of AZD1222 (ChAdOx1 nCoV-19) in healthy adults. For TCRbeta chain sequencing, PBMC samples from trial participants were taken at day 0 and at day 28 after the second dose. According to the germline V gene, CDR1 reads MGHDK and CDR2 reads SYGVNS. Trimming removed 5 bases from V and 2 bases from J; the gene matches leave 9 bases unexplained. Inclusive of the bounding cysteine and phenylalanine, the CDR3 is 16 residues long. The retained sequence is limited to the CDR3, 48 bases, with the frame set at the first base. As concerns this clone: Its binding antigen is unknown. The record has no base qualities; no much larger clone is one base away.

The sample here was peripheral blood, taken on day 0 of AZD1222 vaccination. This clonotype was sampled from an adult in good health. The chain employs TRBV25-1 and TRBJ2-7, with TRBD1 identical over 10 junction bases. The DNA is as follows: TGTGCCAGCAGTAAAGCCGGGACAGGGGAAGCCTACGAGCAGTACTTC. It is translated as CASSKAGTGEAYEQYF.